This record covers a single T cell receptor beta chain. Its cognate antigen is unknown. The sample is drawn from a study of persistence of HIV-infected CD4 T cells. The libraries were made with immunoSEQ version 4 in survey mode. Profiled with immunoSEQ multiplex PCR; TCRdb holds only in-frame clones, not every one. The sample holds about 33,000 clones; approximately 85% are singletons and the top ten take just under 1%. The CDR3 covers 17 residues. Looked up from germline, CDR1 is LGHDT and CDR2 is YNNKEL (reference sequence). Trimming shortened V by 5 bases and J by 0 bases, and 18 bases separated the two germline ends. The stimulus was an HIV-1 Gag 15-mer peptide pool, 0.9 to 1 ug/peptide/mL. CD40L-negative CD69-negative CD45RO-high memory CD4+ T cells were sorted as populations depleted of antigen-responding cells.

The clonotype originates from an adult with HIV. The donor label of this sample is uncertain. V is TRBV3-1 (or the pseudogene TRBV3-2) and J is TRBJ2-3; no definite D call. Sequencing was performed on cultured CD4+ T cells from PBMCs, taken from a patient who received antiretroviral therapy. The chain's CDR3 is CASSFPDRPPSTDTQYF. The CDR3 region has the DNA TGTGCCAGCAGCTTCCCCGACCGGCCCCCTAGCACAGATACGCAGTATTTT.